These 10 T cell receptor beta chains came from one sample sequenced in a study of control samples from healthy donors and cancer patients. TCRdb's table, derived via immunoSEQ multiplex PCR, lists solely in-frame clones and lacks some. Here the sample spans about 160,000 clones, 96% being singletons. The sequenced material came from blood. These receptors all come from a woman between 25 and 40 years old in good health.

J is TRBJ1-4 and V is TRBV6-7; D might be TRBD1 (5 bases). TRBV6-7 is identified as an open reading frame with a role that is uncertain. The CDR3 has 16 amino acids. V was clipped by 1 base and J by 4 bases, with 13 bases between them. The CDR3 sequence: CASSYWGRTINEKLFF. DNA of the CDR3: TGTGCCAGCAGTTACTGGGGACGGACGATTAATGAAAAACTGTTTTTT.

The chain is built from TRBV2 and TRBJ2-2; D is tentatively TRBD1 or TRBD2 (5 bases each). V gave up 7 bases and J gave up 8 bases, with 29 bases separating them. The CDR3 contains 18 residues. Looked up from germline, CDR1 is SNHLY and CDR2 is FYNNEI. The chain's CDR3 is CASNLNRDRNLPIGELFF. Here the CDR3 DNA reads TGTGCCAGCAATCTTAACCGGGACCGAAACCTACCTATTGGGGAGCTGTTTTTT.

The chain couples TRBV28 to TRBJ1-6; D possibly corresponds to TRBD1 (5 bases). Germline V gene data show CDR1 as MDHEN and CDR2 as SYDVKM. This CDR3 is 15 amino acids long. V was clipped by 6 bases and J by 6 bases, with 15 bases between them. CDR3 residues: CASSEAAGTNSPLHF. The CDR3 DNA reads TGTGCCAGCAGCGAGGCCGCGGGGACTAATTCACCCCTCCACTTT.

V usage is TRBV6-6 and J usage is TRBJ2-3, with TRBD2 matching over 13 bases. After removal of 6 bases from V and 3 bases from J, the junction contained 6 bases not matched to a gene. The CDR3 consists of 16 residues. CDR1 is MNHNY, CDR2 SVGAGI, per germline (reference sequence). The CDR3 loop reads CASSDTSGRVTDTQYF. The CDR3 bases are TGTGCCAGCAGCGATACTAGCGGGAGGGTTACAGATACGCAGTATTTT.

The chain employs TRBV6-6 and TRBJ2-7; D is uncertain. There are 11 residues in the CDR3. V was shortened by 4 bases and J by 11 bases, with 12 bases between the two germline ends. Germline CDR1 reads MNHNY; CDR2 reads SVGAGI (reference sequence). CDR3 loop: CASSSDAAEYF. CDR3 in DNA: TGTGCCAGCAGTTCGGACGCTGCCGAGTACTTC.

CDR3 sequence: CASAPAVGGPYSPLHF. In nucleotides, the CDR3 is TGTGCCAGCGCCCCGGCCGTGGGAGGCCCTTATTCACCCCTCCACTTT. This rearrangement joins TRBV18 to TRBJ1-6; D uncertain. Trimming took off 8 bases at V and 8 bases at J, with 22 bases between the two ends. Looked up from germline, CDR1 is KGHSH and CDR2 is LQKENI. This CDR3 contains 16 residues. Complete variable domain (other parts from reference TRBV18 and TRBJ1-6): NAGVMQNPRHLVRRRGQEARLRCSPMKGHSHVYWYRQLPEEGLKFMVYLQKENIIDESGMPKERFSAEFPKEGPSILRIQQVVRGDSAAYFCASAPAVGGPYSPLHFGNGTRLTVT.

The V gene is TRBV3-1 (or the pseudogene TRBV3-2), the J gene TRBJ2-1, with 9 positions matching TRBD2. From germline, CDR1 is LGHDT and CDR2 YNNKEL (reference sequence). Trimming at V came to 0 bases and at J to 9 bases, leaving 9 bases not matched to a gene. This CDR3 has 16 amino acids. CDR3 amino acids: CASSQEGGRAFPEQFF. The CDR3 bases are TGTGCCAGCAGCCAAGAAGGCGGGAGGGCATTTCCTGAGCAGTTCTTC.

The CDR3 is CSASRGDNEQFF. The DNA for the CDR3 is TGCAGCGCCTCCCGGGGAGACAATGAGCAGTTCTTC. This chain uses TRBV29-1 with TRBJ2-1; D is possibly TRBD2 (5 bases). The germline V gene encodes CDR1 SQVTM and CDR2 ANQGSEA. The CDR3 length is 12 residues. V lost 7 bases to trimming and J lost 5 bases, with 12 bases between them.

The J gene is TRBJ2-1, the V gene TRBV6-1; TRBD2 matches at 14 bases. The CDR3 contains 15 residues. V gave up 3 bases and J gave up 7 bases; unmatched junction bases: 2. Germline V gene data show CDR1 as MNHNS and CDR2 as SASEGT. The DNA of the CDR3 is TGTGCCAGCAGTGAGGGACTAGCGGGAGTAAATGAGCAGTTCTTC. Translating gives CASSEGLAGVNEQFF.

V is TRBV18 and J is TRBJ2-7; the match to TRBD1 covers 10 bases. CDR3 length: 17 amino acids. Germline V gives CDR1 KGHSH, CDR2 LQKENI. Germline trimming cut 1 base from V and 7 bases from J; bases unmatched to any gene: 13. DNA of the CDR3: TGTGCCAGCTCACCACGGATTGAGACAGGGGGCTTTCGGGAGCAGTACTTC. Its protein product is CASSPRIETGGFREQYF.